The 26 T cell receptor beta chains below were found in one sample sequenced in a study of blood T cell repertoires in COVID-19. Some clones are missing from TCRdb's copy, which holds only in-frame ones; the method was immunoSEQ multiplex PCR. The sample contains 110,000 to 150,000 clones, 84% of which appear only once. Sequenced sample: peripheral blood. These receptors all stem from a man in his fifties or sixties with active or convalescent COVID-19.

This clone was counted once. V usage is TRBV6-6 and J usage is TRBJ2-3, with TRBD2 matching 7 bases. The V and J ends lost 5 bases and 5 bases, in that order; junction bases with no gene match: 13. Germline loops: CDR1 MNHNY, CDR2 SVGAGI (reference sequence). CDR3 length equals 16 residues. CDR3 residues: CASSTLGRGGQDTQYF. The CDR3 nucleotides are TGTGCCAGCAGTACCCTTGGGAGGGGAGGGCAAGATACGCAGTATTTT.

The J gene is TRBJ1-5, the V gene TRBV7-9; 7 bases map to TRBD1. The CDR3 runs to 15 residues. The junction had 8 bases not matched to a gene; V was cut back by 5 bases and J by 4 bases. Germline CDR1 SEHNR, CDR2 FQNEAQ (reference sequence). CDR3 protein: CASSDGGQSNQPQHF. CDR3 DNA: TGTGCCAGCAGCGATGGGGGACAGTCTAATCAGCCCCAGCATTTT.

The chain is built from TRBV5-1 and TRBJ2-7, with 9 bases fitting TRBD1. V lost 2 bases to trimming and J lost 3 bases; unmatched junction nucleotides: 6. Germline assignment: CDR1 SGHRS and CDR2 YFSETQ. The CDR3 is 15 residues long. CDR3 coding DNA: TGCGCCAGCAGCTTCGGGACAGGGTATGGCTACGAGCAGTACTTC. Translation: CASSFGTGYGYEQYF.

The chain recombines TRBV19 with TRBJ2-1; 10 nucleotides align to TRBD1. Germline trimming cut 7 bases from V and 1 base from J; bases unmatched to any gene: 10. Germline V CDR1 and CDR2: LNHDA, SQIVND (reference sequence). This CDR3 comprises 17 residues. CDR3 sequence (DNA): TGTGCCAGTACTTACCGGGACAGGGGAAGGTCCTACAATGAGCAGTTCTTC. This gives the protein CASTYRDRGRSYNEQFF.

The chain couples TRBV12-3 or TRBV12-4 to TRBJ1-2; D might be TRBD1 (6 bases). V lost 3 bases, J lost 3 bases, and 8 bases lay in between. CDR3 size: 13 residues. Here the CDR3 DNA reads TGTGCCAGCAGTTTTCAGGGGTACTATGGCTACACCTTC. Amino acids: CASSFQGYYGYTF.

The chain is built from TRBV19 and TRBJ1-1; D not certain. Deletions cut 7 bases from V and 5 bases from J, with 11 bases between. Germline values: CDR1 LNHDA, CDR2 SQIVND (reference sequence). The CDR3 sequence is 12 residues long. CDR3 bases: TGTGCCAGTATCATGGGCGGGACTGAAGCTTTCTTT. Translation: CASIMGGTEAFF.

CDR3 bases: TGTGCCACCAGTGACCGGACAGGGGGCCCCTATGGCTACACCTTC. Translating gives CATSDRTGGPYGYTF. The V gene is TRBV24-1, the J gene TRBJ1-2; TRBD1 agrees at 11 bases. This CDR3 region has 15 residues. V shed 4 bases, J shed 4 bases, and the junction held 4 bases outside the gene matches. Germline-derived CDR1 and CDR2 are KGHDR and SFDVKD.

This clone was detected only a few times. The gene calls are TRBV27 and TRBJ2-2; possibly TRBD1 for D (6 bases). The CDR3 sequence is 13 residues long. The V gene lost 4 bases and the J gene lost 7 bases, with 10 bases spanning the gap. CDR1 is MNHEY, CDR2 SMNVEV, per germline (reference sequence). The CDR3 region has the DNA TGTGCCAGCAGTTGGACAGCGCACGGGGAGCTGTTTTTT. Its protein product is CASSWTAHGELFF.

The chain uses TRBV3-1 (or the pseudogene TRBV3-2) and TRBJ1-2, with a tentative D call TRBD1 (5 bases). Trimming shortened V by 6 bases and J by 4 bases, and 21 bases separated the two germline ends. This CDR3 comprises 16 residues. Germline assignment: CDR1 LGHDT and CDR2 YNNKEL (reference sequence). CDR3: CASSRGGSGAGYGYTF. In DNA form, the CDR3 reads TGTGCCAGCAGTCGAGGAGGGTCCGGGGCCGGCTATGGCTACACCTTC.

The chain couples TRBV4-3 to TRBJ1-4, with D maybe TRBD1 (6 bases). CDR3 length: 15 residues. The germline gives CDR1 LGHNA, CDR2 YSLEER. Trimming stripped 1 base from V and 8 bases from J, with 14 bases between. CDR3 residues: CASSQGQGTGEKLFF. DNA for the CDR3: TGCGCCAGCAGCCAAGGCCAGGGGACGGGGGAAAAACTGTTTTTT.

V usage is TRBV4-3 and J usage is TRBJ1-2, with TRBD1 as a possible D gene (5 bases). This CDR3 has 18 amino acids. Germline lookup yields CDR1 LGHNA and CDR2 YSLEER. Trimming removed 3 bases at V and 7 bases at J, with 27 bases between. CDR3 sequence (DNA): TGCGCCAGCAGCCATGAATTATCCGGGACTACCAAGAGGGGTGGCTACACCTTC. Its protein product is CASSHELSGTTKRGGYTF.

The DNA of the CDR3 is TGTGCCAGCAGCTTGCCCTGGACAGGTGCCGATGGCTACACCTTC. Its translation: CASSLPWTGADGYTF. The rearrangement joins TRBV5-5 to TRBJ1-2; 7 bases map to TRBD1. The CDR3 covers 15 residues. Germline lookup yields CDR1 SGHKS and CDR2 YYEKEE (reference sequence). J was trimmed by 6 bases and V by 1 base; bases with no gene match: 9.

This CDR3 reads CASSFEDTQYF. The CDR3 nucleotides read TGTGCCAGTAGCTTCGAGGATACGCAGTATTTT. The V and J genes are TRBV19 and TRBJ2-3; D is unresolved. Trimming removed 6 bases at V and 6 bases at J, with 7 bases between. Per the germline V gene, CDR1 is LNHDA and CDR2 is SQIVND (reference sequence). CDR3 size: 11 residues.

The CDR3 DNA reads TGTGCCAGCAGCCCGGACGGGACACTCTCCCCCACCAAAAAACTGTTTTTT. Protein product: CASSPDGTLSPTKKLFF. The chain combines TRBV5-4 with TRBJ1-4; a possible D gene is TRBD1 (6 bases). The germline CDR1 and CDR2 sequences are SGHNT and YYREEE (reference sequence). V was shortened by 4 bases and J by 9 bases, with 25 bases between the two germline ends. This CDR3 has 17 amino acids. The full variable domain, completed using reference TRBV5-4 and TRBJ1-4, is ETGVTQSPTHLIKTRGQQVTLRCSSQSGHNTVSWYQQALGQGPQFIFQYYREEENGRGNFPPRFSGLQFPNYSSELNVNALELDDSALYLCASSPDGTLSPTKKLFFGSGTQLSVL.

CDR3 in DNA: TGTGCCACCAGCCTAGGGACAGGGCGGAGTGAGCAGTTCTTC. It specifies CATSLGTGRSEQFF. The rearrangement links TRBV15 to TRBJ2-1, with TRBD1 matching 9 bases. The V gene's germline CDR1 is LNHNV and CDR2 YYDKDF (reference sequence). The CDR3 sequence is 14 residues long. After removal of 5 bases from V and 9 bases from J, the junction contained 8 bases not matched to a gene.

The chain combines TRBV7-6 with TRBJ1-5; D is uncertain. CDR1 is SGHVS and CDR2 is FNYEAQ in the germline V gene. The CDR3 is 15 residues long. With 1 base removed from V and 2 bases from J, the gap between germline ends came to 9 bases. The CDR3 here is CASSLDSLGNQPQHF. For the CDR3, the DNA is TGTGCCAGCAGCTTAGACAGTTTGGGCAATCAGCCCCAGCATTTT.

The chain links TRBV7-2 to TRBJ1-6; the match to TRBD1 covers 7 bases. CDR3 length: 17 amino acids. Trimming cost V 1 base and J 3 bases; bases outside gene matches: 6. Germline V CDR1 and CDR2: SGHTA, FQGNSA. CDR3 sequence: CASSLGGWTGYNSPLHF. As DNA, the CDR3 is TGTGCCAGCAGCTTAGGCGGTTGGACAGGCTATAATTCACCCCTCCACTTT.

The genes are TRBV6-5 and TRBJ1-2, with TRBD1 matching 7 bases. CDR3 size: 13 residues. Trimming removed 6 bases from V and 5 bases from J; junction bases left unmatched: 6. CDR1 is MNHEY and CDR2 is SVGAGI in the germline V gene. DNA for the CDR3: TGTGCCAGCAGAACATCAGGGGGGTATGGCTACACCTTC. It encodes CASRTSGGYGYTF.

This chain links TRBV30 with TRBJ1-4; 12 bases map to TRBD1. The length of the CDR3 is 16 residues. The germline V gene has CDR1 GTSNPN and CDR2 SVGIG (reference sequence). V gave up 3 bases and J gave up 5 bases; unmatched junction bases: 7. CDR3 protein: CAWSPGQGARNEKLFF. The CDR3 bases are TGTGCCTGGAGCCCGGGACAGGGGGCGAGGAATGAAAAACTGTTTTTT. Full variable domain (remainder filled in from reference TRBV30 and TRBJ1-4): SQTIHQWPATLVQPVGSPLSLECTVEGTSNPNLYWYRQAAGRGLQLLFYSVGIGQISSEVPQNLSASRPQDRQFILSSKKLLLSDSGFYLCAWSPGQGARNEKLFFGSGTQLSVL.

The chain recombines TRBV9 with TRBJ2-3, with 12 nucleotides matching TRBD2. In germline, CDR1 is SGDLS, CDR2 YYNGEE. The CDR3 contains 19 residues. Trimming removed 4 bases from V and 3 bases from J; junction bases left unmatched: 15. CDR3 DNA sequence: TGTGCCAGCAGCCCCGAAGGGTCTAGCGGGGGGGCCGGGACAGATACGCAGTATTTT. Translation gives CASSPEGSSGGAGTDTQYF.

This chain links TRBV6-1 with TRBJ2-3; the match to TRBD2 covers 10 bases. The CDR3 runs to 20 residues. V lost 2 bases, J lost 6 bases, and 20 bases stayed unmatched. Germline values: CDR1 MNHNS, CDR2 SASEGT. In nucleotides, the CDR3 is TGTGCCAGCAGTGAATTTGCAGGGTTAGCGGGGGGCCCGGTTTGGGATACGCAGTATTTT. Amino acids: CASSEFAGLAGGPVWDTQYF.

The chain is built from TRBV9 and TRBJ1-1; D uncertain. The CDR3 runs to 16 residues. V lost 0 bases and J lost 0, with 12 bases in between. Germline loops: CDR1 SGDLS, CDR2 YYNGEE. The CDR3 spells CASSVGGGKLNTEAFF. The CDR3 nucleotides read TGTGCCAGCAGCGTAGGAGGAGGAAAATTGAACACTGAAGCTTTCTTT.

V usage is TRBV30 and J usage is TRBJ1-6, with 9 bases matching TRBD1. The length of the CDR3 is 17 residues. Trimming took 0 bases from V and 8 from J; bases not matched to a gene: 11. Germline CDR1 is GTSNPN and CDR2 is SVGIG (reference sequence). This CDR3 is CAWSVSRGQGGDSPLHF. The CDR3 DNA sequence: TGTGCCTGGAGTGTATCAAGGGGACAGGGAGGCGATTCACCCCTCCACTTT.

The chain combines TRBV6-5 with TRBJ1-2; D not resolved. Per the germline V gene, CDR1 is MNHEY and CDR2 is SVGAGI. The germline V and J ends were trimmed by 7 bases and 4 bases, with 13 bases remaining between them. There are 13 residues in the CDR3. DNA of the CDR3: TGTGCCAGCAAGCGAAGTCTTAGCTATGGCTACACCTTC. Residues: CASKRSLSYGYTF.

The chain combines TRBV10-2 with TRBJ1-5; no clear D gene. Trimming left V 5 bases short and J 3 bases short, with 5 bases between. CDR3 size: 12 residues. Germline values: CDR1 WSHSY, CDR2 SAAADI. The CDR3 here is CASSYPNQPQHF. Written as DNA, the CDR3 is TGCGCCAGCAGTTATCCCAATCAGCCCCAGCATTTT.

The chain has TRBV7-2 and TRBJ1-5; unclear D gene. V was cut by 1 base and J by 2 bases, with 12 bases left in between. This CDR3 is 16 amino acids long. Germline V gene lookup returns CDR1 SGHTA and CDR2 FQGNSA. In nucleotides, the CDR3 is TGTGCCAGCAGCTTAGTCGGCGGCGGTGGCAATCAGCCCCAGCATTTT. As protein: CASSLVGGGGNQPQHF.